The entry below gives a single TCR beta chain sequence along with its context. This entry belongs to a study of blood T cell repertoires in COVID-19. Study overall: PBMCs, B-cell-depleted T cells, or T cells provided the cDNA or gDNA that made up the material.

Libraries were prepared by immunoSEQ multiplex PCR; TCRdb keeps only in-frame clonotypes and omits some of them. The sample includes approximately 150,000 clones, around 90% of them seen just once. The CDR3 extends over 13 amino acids. Germline trimming cut 8 bases from V and 5 bases from J; bases unmatched to any gene: 2. Germline V lookup: CDR1 MDHEN, CDR2 SYDVKM. Sequencing was done on a sample of peripheral blood. This chain connects TRBV28 to TRBJ2-3; 12 bases match TRBD1. The TCR sequence derives from a woman of 80 years or more with COVID-19, enrolled during active disease. As DNA, the CDR3 is TGTGCCAGCGGGACAGGGGGCTTAGATACGCAGTATTTT. Its translation is CASGTGGLDTQYF.